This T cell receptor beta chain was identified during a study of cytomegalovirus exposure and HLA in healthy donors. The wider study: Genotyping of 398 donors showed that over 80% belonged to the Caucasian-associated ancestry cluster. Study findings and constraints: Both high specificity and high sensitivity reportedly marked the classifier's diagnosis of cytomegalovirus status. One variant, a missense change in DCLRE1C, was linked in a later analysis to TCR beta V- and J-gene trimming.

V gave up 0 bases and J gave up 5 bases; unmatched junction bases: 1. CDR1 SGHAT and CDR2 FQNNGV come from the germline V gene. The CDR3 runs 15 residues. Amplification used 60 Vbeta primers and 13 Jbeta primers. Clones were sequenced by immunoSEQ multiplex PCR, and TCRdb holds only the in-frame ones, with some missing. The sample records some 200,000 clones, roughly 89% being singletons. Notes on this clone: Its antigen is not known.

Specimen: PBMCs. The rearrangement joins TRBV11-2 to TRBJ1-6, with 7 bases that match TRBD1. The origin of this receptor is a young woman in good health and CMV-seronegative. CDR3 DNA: TGTGCCAGCAGCTTAGAACAGGGGAATAATTCACCCCTCCACTTT. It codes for CASSLEQGNNSPLHF.